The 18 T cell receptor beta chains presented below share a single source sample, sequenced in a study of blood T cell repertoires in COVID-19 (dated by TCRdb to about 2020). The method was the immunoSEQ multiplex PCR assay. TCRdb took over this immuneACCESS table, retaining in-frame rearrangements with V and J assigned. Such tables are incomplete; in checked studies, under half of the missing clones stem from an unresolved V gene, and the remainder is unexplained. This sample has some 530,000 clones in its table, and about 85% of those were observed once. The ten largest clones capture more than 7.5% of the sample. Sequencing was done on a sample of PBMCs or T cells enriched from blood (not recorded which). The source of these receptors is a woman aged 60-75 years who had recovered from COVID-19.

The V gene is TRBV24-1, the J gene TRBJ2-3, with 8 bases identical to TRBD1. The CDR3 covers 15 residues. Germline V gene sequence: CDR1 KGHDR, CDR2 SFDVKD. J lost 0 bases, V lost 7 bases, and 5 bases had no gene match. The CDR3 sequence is CATSPRGRSTDTQYF. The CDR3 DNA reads TGTGCCACCAGCCCCAGGGGGCGAAGCACAGATACGCAGTATTTT.

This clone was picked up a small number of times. The CDR3 region has the DNA TGTGCCAGCAGACGGGGGAGGCTCGAGACCCAGTACTTC. The encoded protein is CASRRGRLETQYF. V gene TRBV27 combines with J gene TRBJ2-5, with D possibly TRBD2 on 6 matching bases. From germline, CDR1 is MNHEY and CDR2 SMNVEV (reference sequence). The CDR3 extends over 13 amino acids. Trimming shortened V by 6 bases and J by 5 bases, and 13 bases separated the two germline ends.

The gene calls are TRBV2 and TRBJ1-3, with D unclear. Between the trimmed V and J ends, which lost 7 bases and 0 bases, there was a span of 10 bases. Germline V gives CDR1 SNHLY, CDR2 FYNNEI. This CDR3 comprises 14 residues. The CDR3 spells CASKGVISGNTIYF. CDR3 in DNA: TGTGCCAGCAAAGGAGTCATCTCTGGAAACACCATATATTTT.

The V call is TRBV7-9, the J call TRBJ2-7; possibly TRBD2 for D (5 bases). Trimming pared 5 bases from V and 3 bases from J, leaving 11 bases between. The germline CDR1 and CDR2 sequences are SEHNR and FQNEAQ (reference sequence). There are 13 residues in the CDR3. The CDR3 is CASSLLRDYEQYF. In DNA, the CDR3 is TGTGCCAGCAGCCTCTTGAGGGACTACGAGCAGTACTTC.

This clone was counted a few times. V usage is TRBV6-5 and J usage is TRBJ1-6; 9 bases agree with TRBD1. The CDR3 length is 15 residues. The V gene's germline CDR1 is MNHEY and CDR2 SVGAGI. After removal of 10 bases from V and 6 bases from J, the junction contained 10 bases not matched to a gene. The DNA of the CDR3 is TGTGCCACCAAAATCTTGACAGGGGGTAATTCACCCCTCCACTTT. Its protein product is CATKILTGGNSPLHF.

The CDR3 coding sequence is TGTGCCAGCAGCTCCAGCGGTGGGACAGGGAACGACGAGCAGTACGTC. This codes for CASSSSGGTGNDEQYV. The chain joins TRBV13 to TRBJ2-7, with 9 bases aligning to TRBD1. The CDR3 length is 16 residues. Trimming at V came to 4 bases and at J to 5 bases, leaving 12 bases not matched to a gene. Germline V CDR1 and CDR2: PRHDT, FYEKMQ (reference sequence).

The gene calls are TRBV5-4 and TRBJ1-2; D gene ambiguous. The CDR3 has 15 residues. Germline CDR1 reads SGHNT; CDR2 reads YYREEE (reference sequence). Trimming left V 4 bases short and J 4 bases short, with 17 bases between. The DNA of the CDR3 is TGTGCCAGCAGCCCCCAACAGATCCCGAGCTATGGCTACACCTTC. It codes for CASSPQQIPSYGYTF.

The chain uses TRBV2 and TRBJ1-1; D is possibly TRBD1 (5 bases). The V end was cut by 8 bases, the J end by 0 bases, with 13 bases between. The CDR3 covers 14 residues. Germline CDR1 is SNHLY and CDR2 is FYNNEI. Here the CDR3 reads CASGRETVNTEAFF. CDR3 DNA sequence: TGTGCCAGCGGGAGGGAGACAGTGAACACTGAAGCTTTCTTT.

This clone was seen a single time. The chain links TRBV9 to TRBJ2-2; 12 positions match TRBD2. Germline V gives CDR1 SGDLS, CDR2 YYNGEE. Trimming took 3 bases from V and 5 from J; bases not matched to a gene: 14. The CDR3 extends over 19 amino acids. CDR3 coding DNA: TGTGCCAGCAGCGACAACTCCCGACTAGCGGGGGAGCTGACCGGGGAGCTGTTTTTT. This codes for CASSDNSRLAGELTGELFF.

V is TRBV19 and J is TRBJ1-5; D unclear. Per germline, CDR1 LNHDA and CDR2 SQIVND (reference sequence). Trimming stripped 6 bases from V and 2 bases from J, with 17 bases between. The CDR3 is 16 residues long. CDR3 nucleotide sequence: TGTGCCAGTAGCCCCGCGTTTACCTTAGGCAATCAGCCCCAGCATTTT. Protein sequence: CASSPAFTLGNQPQHF.

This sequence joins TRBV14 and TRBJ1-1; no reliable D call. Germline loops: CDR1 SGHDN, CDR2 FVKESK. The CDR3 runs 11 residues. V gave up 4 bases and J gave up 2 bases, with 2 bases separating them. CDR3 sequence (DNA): TGTGCCAGCAGCCCTAACACTGAAGCTTTCTTT. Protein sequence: CASSPNTEAFF.

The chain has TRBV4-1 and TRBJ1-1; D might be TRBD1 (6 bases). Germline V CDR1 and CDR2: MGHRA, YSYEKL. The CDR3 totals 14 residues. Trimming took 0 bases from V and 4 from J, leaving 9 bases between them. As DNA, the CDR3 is TGCGCCAGCAGCCAAGACAGGGGTAGCACTGAAGCTTTCTTT. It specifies CASSQDRGSTEAFF.

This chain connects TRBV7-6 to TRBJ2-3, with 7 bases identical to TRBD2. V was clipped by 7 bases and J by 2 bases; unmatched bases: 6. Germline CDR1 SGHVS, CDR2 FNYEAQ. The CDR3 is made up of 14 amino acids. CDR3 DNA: TGTGCCAGCATCCCAGCGGGGCCCACAGATACGCAGTATTTT. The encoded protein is CASIPAGPTDTQYF.

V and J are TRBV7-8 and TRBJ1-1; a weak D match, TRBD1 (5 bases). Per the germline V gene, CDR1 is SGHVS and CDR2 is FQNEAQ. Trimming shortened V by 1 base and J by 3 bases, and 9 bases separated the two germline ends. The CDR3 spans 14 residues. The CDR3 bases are TGTGCCAGCAGCTTAGTAACGGGGGACACTGAAGCTTTCTTT. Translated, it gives CASSLVTGDTEAFF.

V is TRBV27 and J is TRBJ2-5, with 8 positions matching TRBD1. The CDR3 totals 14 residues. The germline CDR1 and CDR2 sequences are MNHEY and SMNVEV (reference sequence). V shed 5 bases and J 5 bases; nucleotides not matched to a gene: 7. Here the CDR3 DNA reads TGTGCCAGCAGTCCCGAGGACAGGGCGGAGACCCAGTACTTC. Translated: CASSPEDRAETQYF.

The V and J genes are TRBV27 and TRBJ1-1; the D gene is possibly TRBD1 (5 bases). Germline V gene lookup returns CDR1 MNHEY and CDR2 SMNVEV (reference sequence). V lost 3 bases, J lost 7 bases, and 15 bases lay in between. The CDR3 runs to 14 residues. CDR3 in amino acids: CASSLAPGRVEAFF. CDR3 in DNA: TGTGCCAGCAGTTTGGCCCCAGGGAGGGTTGAAGCTTTCTTT.

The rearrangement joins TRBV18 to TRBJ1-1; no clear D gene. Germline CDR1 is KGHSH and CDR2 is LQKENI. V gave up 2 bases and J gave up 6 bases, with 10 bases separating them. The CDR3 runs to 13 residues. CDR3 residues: CASSPGVEAEAFF. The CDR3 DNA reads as TGTGCCAGCTCACCAGGCGTGGAGGCTGAAGCTTTCTTT.

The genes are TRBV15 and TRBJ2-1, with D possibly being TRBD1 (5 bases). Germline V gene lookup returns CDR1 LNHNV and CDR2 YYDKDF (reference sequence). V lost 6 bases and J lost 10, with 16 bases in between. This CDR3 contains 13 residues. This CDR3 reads CATRRTTAWEQFF. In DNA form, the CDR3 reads TGTGCCACCAGGCGAACGACAGCTTGGGAGCAGTTCTTC.